A selection of T cell receptor beta chains follows, all from one sample in a study of identical twins. TCRdb redid the calling of the 5' RACE reads with MiXCR, one entry per CDR3 protein. Among some 600,000 distinct CDR3 sequences listed, roughly 7.1% were seen once. These same records also appear under a second study, on yellow fever vaccine responses in identical twins.

The sequencing input was PBMCs. The receptor source for this set is a woman younger than 35 in good health. The CDR3 runs from the conserved cysteine through the conserved F or W. The D gene is left open where the match is weak. Clone size is shown for a subset of rows, as once, few, many or a class of expanded clone.

many	TRBV5-1	TRBJ1-5	-	CASSLGTQRNQPQHF	TGCGCCAGCAGCCTTGGGACCCAAAGGAATCAGCCCCAGCATTTT
many	TRBV12-3/TRBV12-4	TRBJ2-5	-	CASSDRQVKDRETQYF	TGTGCCAGCAGTGACCGACAGGTCAAAGATAGGGAGACCCAGTACTTC
few	TRBV20-1	TRBJ1-1	-	CSARFHHEAFF	TGCAGTGCTAGGTTTCACCATGAAGCTTTCTTT
many	TRBV29-1	TRBJ2-7	-	CSVLEYEQYF	TGCAGCGTTCTAGAATACGAGCAGTACTTC
few	TRBV20-1	TRBJ2-7	-	CSAADRNYEQYF	TGCAGTGCTGCGGACAGAAACTACGAGCAGTACTTC
many	TRBV10-3	TRBJ2-3	TRBD1	CAISDPGQGAGDTQYF	TGTGCCATCAGCGATCCGGGACAGGGGGCTGGAGATACGCAGTATTTT
-	TRBV3-1	TRBJ2-4	-	CASSTTGTKNIQYF	TGTGCCAGCAGCACAACAGGGACCAAAAACATTCAGTACTTC
few	TRBV29-1	TRBJ2-1	TRBD1	CSVDGGTGSSYNEQFF	TGCAGCGTTGATGGGGGGACAGGGAGTTCCTACAATGAGCAGTTCTTC
few	TRBV29-1	TRBJ2-7	TRBD2	CSVELAASGSPAIPVYEQYF	TGCAGCGTTGAATTAGCGGCTAGCGGGAGCCCGGCAATACCCGTTTACGAGCAGTACTTC
-	TRBV5-1	TRBJ2-5	-	CASSAWRGPSGETQYF	TGCGCCAGCAGCGCGTGGCGGGGGCCCTCGGGGGAGACCCAGTACTTC
few	TRBV12-3/TRBV12-4	TRBJ2-1	TRBD2	CASTTSGISYNEQFF	TGTGCCAGCACCACTAGCGGGATATCCTACAATGAGCAGTTCTTC
many	TRBV29-1	TRBJ2-6	-	CSVPKRAGANVLTF	TGCAGCGTCCCCAAGAGGGCTGGGGCCAACGTCCTGACTTTC
many	TRBV2	TRBJ2-3	TRBD1	CASSEKTGLTDTQYF	TGTGCCAGCAGCGAAAAGACAGGGTTGACAGATACGCAGTATTTT
-	TRBV7-8	TRBJ2-5	TRBD2	CASSPGTSIRETQYF	TGTGCCAGCAGCCCAGGGACTAGCATTCGGGAGACCCAGTACTTC
few	TRBV7-2	TRBJ1-4	-	CASSPMGPQAEKLFF	TGTGCCAGCAGTCCAATGGGCCCTCAAGCGGAAAAACTGTTTTTT
-	TRBV9	TRBJ1-2	-	CASSPTGAYGYTF	TGTGCCAGCAGTCCTACAGGTGCTTATGGCTACACCTTC
many	TRBV12-3/TRBV12-4	TRBJ1-2	-	CASSPDRINGYTF	TGTGCCAGCAGTCCCGACAGGATTAATGGCTACACCTTC
-	TRBV27	TRBJ2-5	TRBD2	CASSLEASGAKTQYF	TGTGCCAGCAGTTTAGAGGCTAGCGGGGCAAAGACCCAGTACTTC
few	TRBV12-3/TRBV12-4	TRBJ2-7	-	CASSGHVSSYEQYF	TGTGCCAGCAGCGGACACGTGAGCTCCTACGAGCAGTACTTC
many	TRBV12-3/TRBV12-4	TRBJ2-1	-	CASSLGGGNNEQFF	TGTGCCAGCAGTTTAGGGGGGGGCAACAATGAGCAGTTCTTC
many	TRBV19	TRBJ2-1	-	CASSIYNEQFF	TGTGCCAGCAGCATCTACAATGAGCAGTTCTTC
many	TRBV14	TRBJ2-3	-	CASSRFTDTQYF	TGTGCCAGCAGCCGCTTTACAGATACGCAGTATTTT
-	TRBV20-1	TRBJ2-5	-	CSAPVSGEETQYF	TGCAGTGCGCCGGTGAGCGGCGAAGAGACCCAGTACTTC
few	TRBV25-1	TRBJ2-5	TRBD2	CASSEWASGLETQYF	TGTGCCAGCAGTGAATGGGCTAGCGGCTTGGAGACCCAGTACTTC
many	TRBV3-1	TRBJ2-1	TRBD1	CASSQTPGQLNEQFF	TGTGCCAGCAGCCAGACTCCGGGACAGCTCAATGAGCAGTTCTTC
-	TRBV24-1	TRBJ2-1	-	CATGDFRGQLNEQFF	TGTGCCACCGGAGACTTCCGGGGGCAGTTAAATGAGCAGTTCTTC
-	TRBV6-5	TRBJ2-1	TRBD1	CASSYSIGQGWNEQFF	TGTGCCAGCAGTTACTCCATTGGACAGGGTTGGAATGAGCAGTTCTTC
-	TRBV6-1	TRBJ1-2	TRBD1	CASSPGTGTGGYTF	TGTGCCAGCAGTCCCGGGACAGGGACAGGCGGCTACACCTTC
-	TRBV5-6	TRBJ2-7	-	CASSLTGAKYEQYF	TGTGCCAGCAGCTTGACGGGGGCCAAATACGAGCAGTACTTC
few	TRBV6-1	TRBJ1-4	-	CASSQETGLNEKLFF	TGTGCCAGCAGTCAAGAGACAGGCCTTAATGAAAAACTGTTTTTT
many	TRBV3-1	TRBJ2-2	-	CATQVGTGELFF	TGTGCCACACAGGTGGGCACCGGGGAGCTGTTTTTT
many	TRBV5-1	TRBJ2-3	TRBD1	CASSGEGAFTDTQYF	TGCGCCAGCAGCGGCGAGGGGGCTTTCACAGATACGCAGTATTTT
few	TRBV3-1	TRBJ1-4	-	CASSQDAAGKLFF	TGTGCCAGCAGCCAAGATGCGGCAGGAAAACTGTTTTTT
-	TRBV20-1	TRBJ2-1	TRBD2	CSARDSSGGEQFF	TGCAGTGCTAGAGATTCTAGCGGGGGAGAGCAGTTCTTC
few	TRBV29-1	TRBJ2-7	-	CSVDAPGSLYEQYF	TGCAGCGTTGATGCCCCCGGGTCGTTGTACGAGCAGTACTTC
few	TRBV6-5	TRBJ1-2	TRBD1	CASSFVPGQGTANYGYTF	TGTGCCAGCAGTTTCGTTCCGGGACAGGGCACAGCTAACTATGGCTACACCTTC